A selection of T cell receptor beta chains follows, all from one sample in a study of T-cell memory formation after mild COVID-19. TCRdb re-called the 5' RACE reads through MiXCR, storing one row per CDR3 protein. The sample lists some 260,000 distinct CDR3 sequences; roughly 15% were seen once. Sequencing input: PBMCs or a T cell subset sorted from them (not recorded which). These receptors came from a man younger than 30 who had mild COVID-19 (a few samples of this study predate the infection). Cell type and time point are not known. CDR3s include the opening cysteine and the closing phenylalanine or tryptophan. D genes are given only for firm matches. Rows give clone size only sometimes, using once, few, many, or a class for an expanded clone.

V gene: TRBV27; J gene: TRBJ1-2; clone size: -; D gene: -; CDR3 protein: CASSPRTGDYGYTF; CDR3 DNA: TGTGCCAGCAGTCCCCGAACAGGAGACTATGGCTACACCTTC
V gene: TRBV18; J gene: TRBJ1-1; clone size: -; D gene: -; CDR3 protein: CASSPPNVANTEAFF; CDR3 DNA: TGTGCCAGCTCACCACCGAACGTGGCGAACACTGAAGCTTTCTTT
V gene: TRBV7-9; J gene: TRBJ1-2; clone size: few; D gene: TRBD1; CDR3 protein: CASSLADRGSGYTF; CDR3 DNA: TGTGCCAGCAGCTTAGCGGACAGGGGTAGTGGCTACACCTTC
V gene: TRBV25-1; J gene: TRBJ1-6; clone size: once; D gene: -; CDR3 protein: CASTGGTINSPLHF; CDR3 DNA: TGTGCCAGCACGGGGGGGACAATTAATTCACCCCTCCACTTT
V gene: TRBV11-3; J gene: TRBJ2-2; clone size: -; D gene: TRBD1; CDR3 protein: CASSRGTANTGELFF; CDR3 DNA: TGTGCCAGCAGCCGAGGGACAGCGAACACCGGGGAGCTGTTTTTT
V gene: TRBV19; J gene: TRBJ1-4; clone size: few; D gene: -; CDR3 protein: CASMPYGGDEKLFF; CDR3 DNA: TGTGCCAGTATGCCATATGGGGGCGATGAAAAACTGTTTTTT
V gene: TRBV12-3/TRBV12-4; J gene: TRBJ2-1; clone size: few; D gene: TRBD2; CDR3 protein: CASSPPWTSSYNEQFF; CDR3 DNA: TGTGCCAGCAGTCCCCCCTGGACTAGCTCCTACAATGAGCAGTTCTTC
V gene: TRBV6-2/TRBV6-3; J gene: TRBJ2-7; clone size: -; D gene: -; CDR3 protein: CASSYVGRQYF; CDR3 DNA: TGTGCCAGCAGTTATGTCGGCAGGCAGTACTTC
V gene: TRBV4-3; J gene: TRBJ2-2; clone size: -; D gene: TRBD2; CDR3 protein: CASSRGLPVNTGELFF; CDR3 DNA: TGCGCCAGCAGCCGGGGACTACCGGTGAACACCGGGGAGCTGTTTTTT
V gene: TRBV7-6; J gene: TRBJ2-3; clone size: once; D gene: -; CDR3 protein: CASSPGLPTDTQYF; CDR3 DNA: TGTGCCAGCAGCCCGGGACTGCCCACAGATACGCAGTATTTT
V gene: TRBV7-9; J gene: TRBJ2-7; clone size: -; D gene: -; CDR3 protein: CASSLRERYEQYF; CDR3 DNA: TGTGCCAGCAGCTTAAGGGAGCGCTACGAGCAGTACTTC
V gene: TRBV18; J gene: TRBJ1-1; clone size: -; D gene: -; CDR3 protein: CASSNVGAKAEAFF; CDR3 DNA: TGTGCCAGCTCGAACGTGGGAGCCAAAGCAGAAGCTTTCTTT
V gene: TRBV6-2/TRBV6-3; J gene: TRBJ2-5; clone size: -; D gene: -; CDR3 protein: CASSYSFREETQYF; CDR3 DNA: TGTGCCAGCAGTTACTCGTTCAGGGAAGAGACCCAGTACTTC
V gene: TRBV6-2/TRBV6-3; J gene: TRBJ1-2; clone size: few; D gene: -; CDR3 protein: CASRTIGTAYGYTF; CDR3 DNA: TGTGCCAGCAGAACGATCGGGACGGCCTATGGCTACACCTTC
V gene: TRBV11-2; J gene: TRBJ2-6; clone size: -; D gene: -; CDR3 protein: CASSLYGLSSGANVLTF; CDR3 DNA: TGTGCCAGCAGCTTGTATGGCCTTTCCTCTGGGGCCAACGTCCTGACTTTC
V gene: TRBV6-6; J gene: TRBJ1-5; clone size: many; D gene: -; CDR3 protein: CASSSEQPQHF; CDR3 DNA: TGTGCCAGCAGCTCCGAACAGCCCCAGCATTTT
V gene: TRBV9; J gene: TRBJ2-5; clone size: few; D gene: TRBD1; CDR3 protein: CASSLGGSETQYF; CDR3 DNA: TGTGCCAGCAGCCTAGGGGGCTCAGAGACCCAGTACTTC
V gene: TRBV5-1; J gene: TRBJ2-5; clone size: few; D gene: -; CDR3 protein: CASARGETQYF; CDR3 DNA: TGCGCCAGCGCAAGGGGGGAGACCCAGTACTTC
V gene: TRBV12-3/TRBV12-4; J gene: TRBJ1-5; clone size: many; D gene: -; CDR3 protein: CASSPFGRPSNQPQHF; CDR3 DNA: TGTGCCAGCAGTCCTTTCGGACGGCCTAGCAATCAGCCCCAGCATTTT
V gene: TRBV6-2/TRBV6-3; J gene: TRBJ2-7; clone size: few; D gene: -; CDR3 protein: CASSSTGTHLYEQYF; CDR3 DNA: TGTGCCAGCAGTTCCACCGGGACGCACCTTTACGAGCAGTACTTC
V gene: TRBV7-9; J gene: TRBJ1-1; clone size: few; D gene: -; CDR3 protein: CASSLGTVIFPEAFF; CDR3 DNA: TGTGCCAGCAGCTTAGGCACGGTTATCTTCCCTGAAGCTTTCTTT
V gene: TRBV6-6; J gene: TRBJ1-4; clone size: many; D gene: -; CDR3 protein: CASRPRRDRPTNEKLFF; CDR3 DNA: TGTGCCAGCAGACCTAGGAGGGACCGTCCAACTAATGAAAAACTGTTTTTT
V gene: TRBV5-1; J gene: TRBJ2-7; clone size: few; D gene: TRBD2; CDR3 protein: CASTSSGTSVDEQYF; CDR3 DNA: TGCGCCAGCACCTCCTCCGGGACTAGCGTCGACGAGCAGTACTTC
V gene: TRBV10-3; J gene: TRBJ1-3; clone size: few; D gene: -; CDR3 protein: CAIMADSGNTIYF; CDR3 DNA: TGTGCCATCATGGCGGACTCTGGAAACACCATATATTTT
V gene: TRBV4-3; J gene: TRBJ2-2; clone size: -; D gene: -; CDR3 protein: CASSQESKDRANTGELFF; CDR3 DNA: TGCGCCAGCAGCCAAGAATCCAAGGACAGAGCGAACACCGGGGAGCTGTTTTTT
V gene: TRBV7-3; J gene: TRBJ2-1; clone size: few; D gene: -; CDR3 protein: CASSLTWGRDNEQFF; CDR3 DNA: TGTGCCAGCAGCTTAACCTGGGGTAGGGACAATGAGCAGTTCTTC
V gene: TRBV9; J gene: TRBJ2-5; clone size: few; D gene: -; CDR3 protein: CASSAEGRTQETQYF; CDR3 DNA: TGTGCCAGCAGCGCTGAAGGACGGACCCAAGAGACCCAGTACTTC
V gene: TRBV5-6; J gene: TRBJ1-1; clone size: few; D gene: -; CDR3 protein: CASSLFRGNTEAFF; CDR3 DNA: TGTGCCAGCAGCTTGTTCAGGGGGAACACTGAAGCTTTCTTT
V gene: TRBV6-2/TRBV6-3; J gene: TRBJ1-5; clone size: few; D gene: -; CDR3 protein: CASSYLQGGGPQHF; CDR3 DNA: TGTGCCAGCAGTTACTTGCAGGGAGGTGGGCCCCAGCATTTT
V gene: TRBV7-2; J gene: TRBJ1-4; clone size: many; D gene: -; CDR3 protein: CASSPRVGGAGEKLFF; CDR3 DNA: TGTGCCAGCAGCCCACGGGTGGGTGGTGCAGGGGAAAAACTGTTTTTT
V gene: TRBV20-1; J gene: TRBJ1-1; clone size: many; D gene: -; CDR3 protein: CSAKAGGNTEAFF; CDR3 DNA: TGCAGTGCTAAGGCCGGGGGAAACACTGAAGCTTTCTTT
V gene: TRBV7-2; J gene: TRBJ1-4; clone size: -; D gene: -; CDR3 protein: CASSLKTGSAEKLFF; CDR3 DNA: TGTGCCAGCAGTCTTAAAACAGGGTCGGCGGAAAAACTGTTTTTT
V gene: TRBV6-2/TRBV6-3; J gene: TRBJ2-3; clone size: -; D gene: -; CDR3 protein: CASSKEADTQYF; CDR3 DNA: TGTGCCAGCAGCAAAGAAGCAGATACGCAGTATTTT
V gene: TRBV12-3/TRBV12-4; J gene: TRBJ1-5; clone size: -; D gene: -; CDR3 protein: CASTGRNQPQHF; CDR3 DNA: TGTGCCAGCACGGGTAGAAATCAGCCCCAGCATTTT
V gene: TRBV7-9; J gene: TRBJ1-5; clone size: -; D gene: -; CDR3 protein: CASSLAGEGPQPQHF; CDR3 DNA: TGTGCCAGCAGCTTAGCCGGAGAAGGGCCCCAGCCCCAGCATTTT
V gene: TRBV7-2; J gene: TRBJ2-7; clone size: -; D gene: -; CDR3 protein: CASSLGGHEQYF; CDR3 DNA: TGTGCCAGCAGCCTGGGGGGACACGAGCAGTACTTC
V gene: TRBV7-2; J gene: TRBJ1-6; clone size: once; D gene: TRBD1; CDR3 protein: CASSLAQGRWSPLHF; CDR3 DNA: TGTGCCAGCAGCTTAGCACAGGGGCGATGGTCACCCCTCCACTTT
V gene: TRBV5-1; J gene: TRBJ1-4; clone size: -; D gene: -; CDR3 protein: CASSLVSGAGEKLFF; CDR3 DNA: TGCGCCAGCAGCTTGGTTTCAGGGGCAGGGGAAAAACTGTTTTTT
V gene: TRBV5-1; J gene: TRBJ2-1; clone size: -; D gene: TRBD2; CDR3 protein: CASIDSGGSYNEQFF; CDR3 DNA: TGCGCCAGCATCGATTCGGGGGGCTCCTACAATGAGCAGTTCTTC
V gene: TRBV18; J gene: TRBJ1-2; clone size: many; D gene: TRBD1; CDR3 protein: CASSPRTGGYGYTF; CDR3 DNA: TGTGCCAGCTCACCACGGACAGGGGGCTATGGCTACACCTTC
V gene: TRBV29-1; J gene: TRBJ2-1; clone size: few; D gene: -; CDR3 protein: CSVRPRNNEQFF; CDR3 DNA: TGCAGCGTACGACCGAGAAACAATGAGCAGTTCTTC
V gene: TRBV20-1; J gene: TRBJ1-5; clone size: few; D gene: -; CDR3 protein: CSAKRGGLGQPQHF; CDR3 DNA: TGCAGTGCTAAGCGGGGGGGGCTAGGTCAGCCCCAGCATTTT
V gene: TRBV7-9; J gene: TRBJ1-1; clone size: -; D gene: -; CDR3 protein: CASSFGEATEAFF; CDR3 DNA: TGTGCCAGCAGCTTCGGGGAGGCCACTGAAGCTTTCTTT
V gene: TRBV7-2; J gene: TRBJ2-3; clone size: few; D gene: TRBD2; CDR3 protein: CASSRGGRPDTQYF; CDR3 DNA: TGTGCCAGCAGTCGGGGGGGCCGCCCAGATACGCAGTATTTT
V gene: TRBV4-2; J gene: TRBJ2-2; clone size: -; D gene: -; CDR3 protein: CASSQAGENTGELFF; CDR3 DNA: TGTGCCAGCAGCCAAGCGGGGGAGAACACCGGGGAGCTGTTTTTT
V gene: TRBV6-5; J gene: TRBJ1-5; clone size: few; D gene: -; CDR3 protein: CASSANRDQPQHF; CDR3 DNA: TGTGCCAGCAGTGCAAACCGAGATCAGCCCCAGCATTTT
V gene: TRBV18; J gene: TRBJ1-2; clone size: -; D gene: -; CDR3 protein: CASSPSTARSAGYTF; CDR3 DNA: TGTGCCAGCTCACCATCCACGGCTCGGAGCGCGGGCTACACCTTC
V gene: TRBV20-1; J gene: TRBJ2-5; clone size: -; D gene: TRBD2; CDR3 protein: CSASGRGAQETQYF; CDR3 DNA: TGCAGTGCTAGTGGGCGGGGGGCCCAAGAGACCCAGTACTTC
V gene: TRBV9; J gene: TRBJ2-5; clone size: -; D gene: TRBD2; CDR3 protein: CASSVRTSGARETQYF; CDR3 DNA: TGTGCCAGCAGCGTAAGAACTAGCGGGGCACGGGAGACCCAGTACTTC
V gene: TRBV30; J gene: TRBJ2-7; clone size: -; D gene: -; CDR3 protein: CAWSAVSGRGEQYF; CDR3 DNA: TGTGCCTGGAGTGCTGTGTCGGGAAGGGGCGAGCAGTACTTC
V gene: TRBV9; J gene: TRBJ2-1; clone size: -; D gene: TRBD2; CDR3 protein: CASSGLAGARNEQFF; CDR3 DNA: TGTGCCAGCAGCGGTCTAGCGGGGGCCCGAAATGAGCAGTTCTTC
V gene: TRBV4-2; J gene: TRBJ2-7; clone size: few; D gene: TRBD1; CDR3 protein: CASSQEFQGAREQYF; CDR3 DNA: TGTGCCAGCAGCCAAGAGTTCCAGGGGGCAAGGGAGCAGTACTTC
V gene: TRBV5-1; J gene: TRBJ2-2; clone size: -; D gene: -; CDR3 protein: CASSLEGNTGELFF; CDR3 DNA: TGCGCCAGCAGCTTGGAAGGGAACACCGGGGAGCTGTTTTTT